Presented here are 20 T cell receptor beta chains from one specimen sequenced in a study of cytomegalovirus exposure and HLA in healthy donors. The primer mix had 60 Vbeta and 13 Jbeta primers. Libraries were prepared by immunoSEQ multiplex PCR; TCRdb keeps only in-frame clonotypes and omits some of them. The sample carries approximately 170,000 clones, 80% to 90% recorded once. The sample was PBMCs. Receptors originate from a male donor in good health and CMV-seronegative.

The chain combines TRBV7-9 with TRBJ2-7; TRBD2 agrees at 7 bases. Germline CDR1 is SEHNR and CDR2 is FQNEAQ (reference sequence). Losses at the gene ends were 2 bases for V and 0 bases for J; bases not matched to a gene: 4. CDR3 length: 15 amino acids. DNA of the CDR3: TGTGCCAGCAGCTTACCGGGAGGTTTCTCCTACGAGCAGTACTTC. It specifies CASSLPGGFSYEQYF.

This clone came up once. This chain uses TRBV9 with TRBJ2-1; a weak D match, TRBD2 (6 bases). V was trimmed by 0 bases and J by 9 bases, leaving 19 bases between them. CDR3 length equals 16 residues. From germline, CDR1 is SGDLS and CDR2 YYNGEE. DNA for the CDR3: TGTGCCAGCAGCGTAGCCTCAGCGGGTCTGGCGGGTGAGCAGTTCTTC. Residues: CASSVASAGLAGEQFF.

V usage is TRBV4-1 and J usage is TRBJ1-2, with TRBD1 identical over 8 bases. CDR3 length: 16 amino acids. Germline V lookup: CDR1 MGHRA, CDR2 YSYEKL. The ends lost 1 base at V and 4 bases at J; junction bases unmatched: 8. The CDR3 here is CASSQVGRGLTYGYTF. The CDR3 DNA reads as TGCGCCAGCAGCCAAGTCGGCAGGGGGCTTACCTATGGCTACACCTTC.

This clone was counted a single time. The chain joins TRBV19 to TRBJ2-3; TRBD2 aligns across 9 bases. CDR1 is LNHDA and CDR2 is SQIVND in the germline V gene (reference sequence). With 5 bases clipped from V and 2 bases from J, the junction kept 2 bases outside the gene matches. This CDR3 contains 14 residues. DNA for the CDR3: TGTGCCAGTAGTGGACTAGCGAACACAGATACGCAGTATTTT. Its translation is CASSGLANTDTQYF.

The chain uses TRBV19 and TRBJ1-5; D possibly corresponds to TRBD1 (5 bases). This CDR3 is 16 amino acids long. CDR1 LNHDA and CDR2 SQIVND come from the germline V gene (reference sequence). Trimming cost V 5 bases and J 2 bases, with 16 bases left between them. The CDR3 sequence is CASSLTGSTGNQPQHF. In DNA form, the CDR3 reads TGTGCCAGTAGTCTTACAGGAAGTACGGGCAATCAGCCCCAGCATTTT.

This clone was counted only a few times. V and J are TRBV4-2 and TRBJ2-7; TRBD2 matches 10 bases. With V trimmed by 4 bases and J by 4 bases, 7 bases remained unmatched. The CDR3 covers 15 residues. The germline V gene encodes CDR1 LGHNA and CDR2 YNFKEQ. The CDR3, as DNA: TGTGCCAGCAGCCCTTCTAGCGGGAGTTGGTACGAGCAGTACTTC. The encoded protein is CASSPSSGSWYEQYF.

This clone was recorded once. This chain uses TRBV29-1 with TRBJ2-7; tentative D call: TRBD1 (6 bases). V was shortened by 5 bases and J by 6 bases, with 14 bases between the two germline ends. CDR1 is SQVTM and CDR2 is ANQGSEA in the germline V gene. CDR3 length equals 12 residues. The CDR3 nucleotides read TGCAGCGTTCGCGACAGGTCCGGCGAGCAGTACTTC. This encodes CSVRDRSGEQYF.

This chain connects TRBV2 to TRBJ2-7; 7 bases are a match to TRBD1. The J segment lost 1 base and the V segment lost 7 bases, leaving 10 bases of the junction unmatched. CDR3 size: 15 residues. Germline V gene sequence: CDR1 SNHLY, CDR2 FYNNEI. CDR3 in amino acids: CASTATGTISYEQYF. The CDR3 nucleotides read TGTGCCAGCACAGCGACAGGGACGATTTCCTACGAGCAGTACTTC.

This chain links TRBV7-3 with TRBJ2-7; the match to TRBD2 covers 9 bases. The CDR3 runs to 13 residues. V lost 5 bases, J lost 7 bases, and 6 bases stayed unmatched. Germline V gives CDR1 SGHTA, CDR2 FQGTGA. The CDR3 spells CASSSGGTREQYF. The CDR3 region has the DNA TGTGCCAGCAGCAGCGGGGGGACGCGAGAGCAGTACTTC. Full variable domain (remainder filled in from reference TRBV7-3 and TRBJ2-7): GAGVSQTPSNKVTEKGKYVELRCDPISGHTALYWYRQSLGQGPEFLIYFQGTGAADDSGLPNDRFFAVRPEGSVSTLKIQRTERGDSAVYLCASSSGGTREQYFGPGTRLTVT.

The chain is built from TRBV27 and TRBJ1-2, with 9 bases matching TRBD1. V shed 6 bases, J shed 4 bases, and the junction held 6 bases outside the gene matches. Germline V gives CDR1 MNHEY, CDR2 SMNVEV (reference sequence). There are 14 residues in the CDR3. The CDR3 DNA is TGTGCCAGCAGGCCGACAGGGGGAACCTATGGCTACACCTTC. It is translated as CASRPTGGTYGYTF.

The V gene is TRBV6-5, the J gene TRBJ2-7, with D unresolved. The CDR3 totals 11 residues. The V gene's germline CDR1 is MNHEY and CDR2 SVGAGI. V was trimmed by 7 bases and J by 3 bases, leaving 7 bases between them. Here the CDR3 reads CASTSRYEQYF. In DNA form, the CDR3 reads TGTGCCAGCACCTCTCGCTACGAGCAGTACTTC.

This clone was recorded a few times. V usage is TRBV7-2 and J usage is TRBJ1-5, with D perhaps TRBD1 (6 bases). The CDR3 length is 16 residues. The ends were cut back, 0 bases at V and 2 bases at J, with 11 bases in the middle. Germline CDR1 is SGHTA and CDR2 is FQGNSA. The chain's CDR3 is CASSLASGDGNQPQHF. CDR3 in DNA: TGTGCCAGCAGCTTAGCGTCAGGGGACGGCAATCAGCCCCAGCATTTT. Using reference TRBV7-2 and TRBJ1-5 for the parts outside the CDR3, the full variable domain is GAGVSQSPSNKVTEKGKDVELRCDPISGHTALYWYRQSLGQGLEFLIYFQGNSAPDKSGLPSDRFSAERTGGSVSTLTIQRTQQEDSAVYLCASSLASGDGNQPQHFGDGTRLSIL.

J is TRBJ1-1 and V is TRBV9; D call uncertain. The germline V gene has CDR1 SGDLS and CDR2 YYNGEE. V shed 3 bases and J shed 5 bases, with 8 bases lying between them. The CDR3 runs to 12 residues. CDR3 residues: CASSGRETEAFF. CDR3 bases: TGTGCCAGCAGCGGGCGGGAAACTGAAGCTTTCTTT.

V and J are TRBV29-1 and TRBJ2-2, with D possibly TRBD1 on 5 matching bases. Trimming shortened V by 2 bases and J by 2 bases, and 12 bases separated the two germline ends. The CDR3 has 15 residues. Looked up from germline, CDR1 is SQVTM and CDR2 is ANQGSEA. CDR3 nucleotide sequence: TGCAGCGTTGAAACCACAGGCCTCAACACCGGGGAGCTGTTTTTT. It codes for CSVETTGLNTGELFF.

The rearrangement links TRBV9 to TRBJ2-5, with 9 bases matching TRBD1. Germline V gene sequence: CDR1 SGDLS, CDR2 YYNGEE. Losses at the gene ends were 0 bases for V and 1 base for J; bases not matched to a gene: 1. The CDR3 has 15 residues. DNA of the CDR3: TGTGCCAGCAGCGTAGCGGACAGGGGCCAAGAGACCCAGTACTTC. Protein sequence: CASSVADRGQETQYF.

This clone was detected once. This chain joins TRBV7-8 and TRBJ2-1; perhaps TRBD1 as D (6 bases). V lost 4 bases and J 6 bases, leaving 22 bases between the germline ends. This CDR3 has 17 residues. Per germline, CDR1 SGHVS and CDR2 FQNEAQ. CDR3 coding DNA: TGTGCCAGCAGCTCTTCCGTTTTTGAGGGGGTGGGCAATGAGCAGTTCTTC. Translating it yields CASSSSVFEGVGNEQFF.

This clone has only a few counts. The chain has TRBV7-3 and TRBJ2-2; D is unresolved. Trimming left V 6 bases short and J 5 bases short, with 13 bases between. The germline V gene has CDR1 SGHTA and CDR2 FQGTGA. The CDR3 loop spans 14 amino acids. In nucleotides, the CDR3 is TGTGCCAGCAGGTTTGGGCGACGGACCGGGGAGCTGTTTTTT. Its protein is CASRFGRRTGELFF.

V usage is TRBV5-1 and J usage is TRBJ1-1, with a possible D match to TRBD1 (6 bases). Germline CDR1 is SGHRS and CDR2 is YFSETQ. V shed 4 bases and J shed 0 bases, with 19 bases lying between them. This CDR3 region has 17 residues. This chain's CDR3 is CASSPGTPTFMNTEAFF. CDR3 in DNA: TGCGCCAGCAGCCCCGGGACACCGACGTTCATGAACACTGAAGCTTTCTTT.

The rearrangement joins TRBV28 to TRBJ2-7; possible D gene TRBD1, 5 bases. CDR3 size: 14 residues. The germline CDR1 and CDR2 sequences are MDHEN and SYDVKM. Trimming took off 5 bases at V and 0 bases at J, with 11 bases between the two ends. The CDR3 protein is CASSPRQPSYEQYF. The CDR3 region has the DNA TGTGCCAGCAGTCCTCGACAGCCCTCCTACGAGCAGTACTTC. Looking up the rest from reference TRBV28 and TRBJ2-7 gives the full variable domain: DVKVTQSSRYLVKRTGEKVFLECVQDMDHENMFWYRQDPGLGLRLIYFSYDVKMKEKGDIPEGYSVSREKKERFSLILESASTNQTSMYLCASSPRQPSYEQYFGPGTRLTVT.

This chain uses TRBV28 with TRBJ2-7; 7 nucleotides agree with TRBD2. Germline trimming cut 2 bases from V and 0 bases from J; bases unmatched to any gene: 7. There are 16 residues in the CDR3. CDR1 MDHEN and CDR2 SYDVKM come from the germline V gene. The CDR3 spells CASSLPAGAASYEQYF. CDR3 nucleotide sequence: TGTGCCAGCAGTTTACCCGCGGGAGCGGCCTCCTACGAGCAGTACTTC.